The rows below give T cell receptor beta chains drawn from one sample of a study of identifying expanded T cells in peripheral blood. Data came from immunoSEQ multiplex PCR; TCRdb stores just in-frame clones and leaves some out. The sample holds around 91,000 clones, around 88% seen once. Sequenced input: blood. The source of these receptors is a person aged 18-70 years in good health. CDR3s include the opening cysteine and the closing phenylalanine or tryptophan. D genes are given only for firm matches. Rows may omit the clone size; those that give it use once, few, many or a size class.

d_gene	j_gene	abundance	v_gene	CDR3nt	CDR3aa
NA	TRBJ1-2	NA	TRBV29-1	TGCAGCGCCGACACCGGGACACGTTATGGCTACACCTTC	CSADTGTRYGYTF
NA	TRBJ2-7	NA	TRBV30	TGTGCCTGGAAACCCCCGGGGATCTCCTACGAGCAGTACTTC	CAWKPPGISYEQYF
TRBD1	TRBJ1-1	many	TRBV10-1	TGCGCCAGGAACAGGGGGCCGGGCACTGAAGCTTTCTTT	CARNRGPGTEAFF
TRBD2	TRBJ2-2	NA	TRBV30	TGTGCCTGGAGTGTAGCGGGGGGGCACACCGGGGAGCTGTTTTTT	CAWSVAGGHTGELFF
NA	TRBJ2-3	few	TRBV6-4	TGTGCCAGCAGTGAGCGGGGCACAGATACGCAGTATTTT	CASSERGTDTQYF
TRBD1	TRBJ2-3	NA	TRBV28	TGTGCCAGCAGCCCGGGACAGGAATTACCAGATACGCAGTATTTT	CASSPGQELPDTQYF
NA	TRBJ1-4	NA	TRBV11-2	TGTGCCAGCACACTGTCGACAGCTTCTAATGAAAAACTGTTTTTT	CASTLSTASNEKLFF
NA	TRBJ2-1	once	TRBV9	TGTGCCAGCAGCGTAGGGGCCCGGGTATACAATGAGCAGTTCTTC	CASSVGARVYNEQFF
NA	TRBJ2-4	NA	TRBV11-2	TGTGCCAGCAGCCCATCGGACTACCCTCCGGCCAAAAACATTCAGTACTTC	CASSPSDYPPAKNIQYF
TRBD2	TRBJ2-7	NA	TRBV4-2	TGTGCCAGCAGCCAACAACAAGCGGGAGAAGGGTACGAGCAGTACTTC	CASSQQQAGEGYEQYF
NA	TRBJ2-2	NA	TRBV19	TGTGCCAGTAGTAACCGGGACACGGGATCCGGGGAGCTGTTTTTT	CASSNRDTGSGELFF
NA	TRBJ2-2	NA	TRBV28	TGTGCCACCCTTGGGGCAGAACTGAACACCGGGGAGCTGTTTTTT	CATLGAELNTGELFF
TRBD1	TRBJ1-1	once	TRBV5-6	TGTGCCAGCAGCTGGGGGACCAGGGCAGGGGGCACTGAAGCTTTCTTT	CASSWGTRAGGTEAFF
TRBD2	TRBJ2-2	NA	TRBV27	TGTGCCAGCAGTTTCGGGGGGAACAAGGCCGGGGAGCTGTTTTTT	CASSFGGNKAGELFF
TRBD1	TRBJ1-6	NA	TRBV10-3	TGTGCCATCAGACAGGGGGCGGAAAATTCACCCCTCCACTTT	CAIRQGAENSPLHF
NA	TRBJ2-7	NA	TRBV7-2	TGTGCCAGCAGCTTGGGGGCGGACTACGAGCAGTACTTC	CASSLGADYEQYF
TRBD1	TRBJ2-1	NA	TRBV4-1	TGCGCCAGCTCCCCTCAGGGGGACCCGTCCTACAATGAGCAGTTCTTC	CASSPQGDPSYNEQFF
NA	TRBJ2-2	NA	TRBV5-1	TGCGCCAGCAGCTCCCGACTAGCGAACACCGGGGAGCTGTTTTTT	CASSSRLANTGELFF
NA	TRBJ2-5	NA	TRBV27	TGTGCCAGCAGTTTATTGAACCAAGAGACCCAGTACTTC	CASSLLNQETQYF
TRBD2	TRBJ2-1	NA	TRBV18	TGTGCCAGCTCACCAACCGTGACTAGCGGGAGTTATGGTGAGCAGTTCTTC	CASSPTVTSGSYGEQFF
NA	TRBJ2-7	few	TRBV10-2	TGCGCCAGCAGCGCGAACTACGAGCAGTACTTC	CASSANYEQYF
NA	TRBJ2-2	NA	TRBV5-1	TGCGCCAGCAGAGATGACCTCGCGGCCGGGGAGCTGTTTTTT	CASRDDLAAGELFF
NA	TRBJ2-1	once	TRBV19	TGTGCCAGTAGTATCGCCGTAATCAACTACAATGAGCAGTTCTTC	CASSIAVINYNEQFF
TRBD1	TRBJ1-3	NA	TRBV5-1	TGCGCCAGCAGCCTTACAGGGGCCAGCTCTGGAAACACCATATATTTT	CASSLTGASSGNTIYF
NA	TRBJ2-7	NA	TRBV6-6	TGTGCCAGCAGTTACTCAGGGGGGCTCTACGAGCAGTACTTC	CASSYSGGLYEQYF
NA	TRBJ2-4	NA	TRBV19	TGTGCCAGTACACCCAGGGGCGGTTGGGGCAACATTCAGTACTTC	CASTPRGGWGNIQYF
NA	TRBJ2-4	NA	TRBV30	TGTGCCTGGAGTTTCGGGGCCCTAATTTGGAACATTCAGTACTTC	CAWSFGALIWNIQYF
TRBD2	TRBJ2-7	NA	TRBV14	TGTGCCAGCAGCCATGGCCTAGCGGCCTACGAGCAGTACTTC	CASSHGLAAYEQYF
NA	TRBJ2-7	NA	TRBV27	TGTGCCAGTTCCTCCTCCTACGAGCAGTACTTC	CASSSSYEQYF
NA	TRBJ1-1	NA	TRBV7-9	TGTGCCAGCAGCTTAGTGGCAGGTCGAAACACTGAAGCTTTCTTT	CASSLVAGRNTEAFF
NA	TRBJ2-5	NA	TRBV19	TGTGCCAGTAGTGCTACCCCGGACAACCAACAAGAGACCCAGTACTTC	CASSATPDNQQETQYF
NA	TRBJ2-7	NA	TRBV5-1	TGCGCCAGCAGCTTTAGGTCGCGACAGGCCCCCTACGAGCAGTACTTC	CASSFRSRQAPYEQYF
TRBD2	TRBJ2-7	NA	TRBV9	TGCGCCAGCAGCGCCGGATCCCTAGCGGGATCCTACGAGCAGTACTTC	CASSAGSLAGSYEQYF
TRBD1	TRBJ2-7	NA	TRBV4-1	TGCGCCAGCAGCCAAGATTACGGGACAGGGGGCTACGAGCAGTACTTC	CASSQDYGTGGYEQYF
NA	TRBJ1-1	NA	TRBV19	TGTGCCAGTAGTATATTTTCACAGGGTGGCACTGAAGCTTTCTTT	CASSIFSQGGTEAFF
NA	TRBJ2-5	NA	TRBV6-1	TGTGCCAGCAGTGAGCCTCCGTACCAAGAGACCCAGTACTTC	CASSEPPYQETQYF
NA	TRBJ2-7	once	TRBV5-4	TGTGCCAGCAGCTTGGACGCCTCCTACGAGCAGTACTTC	CASSLDASYEQYF
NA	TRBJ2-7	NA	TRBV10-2	TGCGCCAGCAGCAGTCGAGACTACGAGCAGTACTTC	CASSSRDYEQYF
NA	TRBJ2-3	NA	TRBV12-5	TGTGCTAATGGTTTCTCGGATACGCAGTATTTT	CANGFSDTQYF
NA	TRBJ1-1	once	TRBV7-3	TGTGCCAGCAGCCGAGGAGCAGGGTCGGGAATGGCTTTCTTT	CASSRGAGSGMAFF
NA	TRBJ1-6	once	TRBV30	TGTGCCTGGAGTGTACCATTTAGCTCCTATAATTCACCCCTCCACTTT	CAWSVPFSSYNSPLHF
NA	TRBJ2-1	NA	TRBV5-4	TGTGCCAGCAGCTTCGGACGGGCCCAAGGAGAGCAGTTCTTC	CASSFGRAQGEQFF
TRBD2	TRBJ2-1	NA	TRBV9	TGTGCCAGCAGCGCGGCGGGGGTTATCAATGAGCAGTTCTTC	CASSAAGVINEQFF
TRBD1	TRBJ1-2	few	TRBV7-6	TGTGCCAGCAGTCCGAATCTAGGGGGCGACATTAACTATGGCTACACCTTC	CASSPNLGGDINYGYTF
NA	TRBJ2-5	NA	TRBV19	TGTGCCAGTAGTATCCAGACGGCGGGACGGGAGACCCAGTACTTC	CASSIQTAGRETQYF
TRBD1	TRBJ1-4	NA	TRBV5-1	TGCGCCAGCAGCCCGGGACAGACTAATGAAAAACTGTTTTTT	CASSPGQTNEKLFF
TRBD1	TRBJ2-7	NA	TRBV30	TGCGCCTGGAGTCATAAGAAACAGGGGGCCTACGAGCAGTACTTC	CAWSHKKQGAYEQYF
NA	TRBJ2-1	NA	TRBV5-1	TGCGCCAGCAGCCCGGAAAGGGGGGGCCTTGTTTACAATGAGCAGTTCTTC	CASSPERGGLVYNEQFF
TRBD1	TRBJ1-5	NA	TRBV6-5	TGTGCCAGCAGTCCTGGGGACAGGGGGATTCAGCCCCAGCATTTT	CASSPGDRGIQPQHF
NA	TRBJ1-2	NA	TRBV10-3	TGTGCCATCAGGCCGGACAGCTACTATGGCTACACCTTC	CAIRPDSYYGYTF
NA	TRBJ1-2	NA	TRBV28	TGTGCCAGCCGAGGGGGGCTCGGCTACACCTTC	CASRGGLGYTF
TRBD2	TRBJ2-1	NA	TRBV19	TGTGCCAGTAGTACGACTAGCGGGAAATACAATGAGCAGTTCTTC	CASSTTSGKYNEQFF
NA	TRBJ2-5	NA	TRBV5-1	TGCGCCAGCAGCTTGGGGGGCAAAGAGACCCAGTACTTC	CASSLGGKETQYF
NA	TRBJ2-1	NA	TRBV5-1	TGCGCCAGCAGCTTACAACTTCAGACAGTGAACTCCTACAATGAGCAGTTCTTC	CASSLQLQTVNSYNEQFF